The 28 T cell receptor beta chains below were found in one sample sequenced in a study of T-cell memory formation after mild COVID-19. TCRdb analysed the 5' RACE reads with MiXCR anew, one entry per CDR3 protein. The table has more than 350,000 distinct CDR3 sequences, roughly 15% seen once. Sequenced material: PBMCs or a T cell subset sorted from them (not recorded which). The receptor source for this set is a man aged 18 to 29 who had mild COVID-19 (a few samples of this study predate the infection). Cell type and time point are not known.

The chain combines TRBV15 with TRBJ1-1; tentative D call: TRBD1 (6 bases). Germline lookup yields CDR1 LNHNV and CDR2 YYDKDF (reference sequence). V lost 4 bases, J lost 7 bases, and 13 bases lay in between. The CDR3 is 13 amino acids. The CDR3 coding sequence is TGTGCCACCAGCATGGGGGGGCAAGTTGAAGCTTTCTTT. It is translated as CATSMGGQVEAFF. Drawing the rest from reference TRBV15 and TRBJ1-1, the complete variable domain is DAMVIQNPRYQVTQFGKPVTLSCSQTLNHNVMYWYQQKSSQAPKLLFHYYDKDFNNEADTPDNFQSRRPNTSFCFLDIRSPGLGDTAMYLCATSMGGQVEAFFGQGTRLTVV.

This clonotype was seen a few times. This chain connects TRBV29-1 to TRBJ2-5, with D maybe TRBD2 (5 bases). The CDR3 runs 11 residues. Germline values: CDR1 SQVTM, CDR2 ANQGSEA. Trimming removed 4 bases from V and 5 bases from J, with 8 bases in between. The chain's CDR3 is CSVGSVETQYF. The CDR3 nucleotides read TGCAGCGTTGGTAGCGTGGAGACCCAGTACTTC.

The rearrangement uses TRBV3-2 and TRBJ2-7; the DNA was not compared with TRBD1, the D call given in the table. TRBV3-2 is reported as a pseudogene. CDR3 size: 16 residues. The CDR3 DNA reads TGTGCCAGCAGCCAAGGTGACAGGGGATGGGAAGACGAGCAGTACGTC. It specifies CASSQGDRGWEDEQYV.

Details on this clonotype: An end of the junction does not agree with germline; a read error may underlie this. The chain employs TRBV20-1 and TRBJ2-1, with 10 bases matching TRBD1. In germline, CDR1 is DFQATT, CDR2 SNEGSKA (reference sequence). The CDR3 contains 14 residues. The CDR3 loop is CSARGQGVRNEQFF. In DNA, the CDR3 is TGCAGTGCCAGAGGACAGGGGGTACGGAATGAGCAGTTCTTC.

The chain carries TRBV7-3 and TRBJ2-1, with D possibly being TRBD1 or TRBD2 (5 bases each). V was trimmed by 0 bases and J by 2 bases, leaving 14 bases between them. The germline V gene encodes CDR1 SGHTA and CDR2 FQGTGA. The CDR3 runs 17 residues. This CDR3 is CASSLTVGAPAYNEQFF. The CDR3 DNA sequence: TGTGCCAGCAGCTTAACGGTCGGGGCGCCGGCCTACAATGAGCAGTTCTTC.

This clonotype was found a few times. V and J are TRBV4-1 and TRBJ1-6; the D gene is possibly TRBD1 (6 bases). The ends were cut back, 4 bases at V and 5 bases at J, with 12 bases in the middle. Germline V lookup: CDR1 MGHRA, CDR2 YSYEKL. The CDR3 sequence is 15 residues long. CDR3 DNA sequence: TGCGCCAGCAGCCTCATCCGGGACAATAATTCACCCCTCCACTTT. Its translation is CASSLIRDNNSPLHF.

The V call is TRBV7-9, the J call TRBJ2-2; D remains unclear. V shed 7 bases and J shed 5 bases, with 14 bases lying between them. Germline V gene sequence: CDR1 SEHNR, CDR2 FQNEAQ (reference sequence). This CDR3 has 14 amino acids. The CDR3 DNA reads TGTGCCAGCAAGCAGCAAACGACTACCGGGGAGCTGTTTTTT. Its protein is CASKQQTTTGELFF.

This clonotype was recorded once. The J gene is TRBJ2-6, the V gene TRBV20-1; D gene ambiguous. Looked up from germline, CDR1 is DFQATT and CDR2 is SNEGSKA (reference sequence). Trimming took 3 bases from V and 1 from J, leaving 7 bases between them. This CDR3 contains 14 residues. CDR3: CSASKGSGANVLTF. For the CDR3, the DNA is TGCAGTGCTAGTAAGGGATCTGGGGCCAACGTCCTGACTTTC.

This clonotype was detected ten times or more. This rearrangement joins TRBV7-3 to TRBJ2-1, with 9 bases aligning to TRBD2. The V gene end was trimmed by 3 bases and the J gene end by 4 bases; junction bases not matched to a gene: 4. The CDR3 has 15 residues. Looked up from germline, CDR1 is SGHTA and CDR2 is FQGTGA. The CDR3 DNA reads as TGTGCCAGCAGCTTGGGAAGCGGGGGGTACAATGAGCAGTTCTTC. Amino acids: CASSLGSGGYNEQFF.

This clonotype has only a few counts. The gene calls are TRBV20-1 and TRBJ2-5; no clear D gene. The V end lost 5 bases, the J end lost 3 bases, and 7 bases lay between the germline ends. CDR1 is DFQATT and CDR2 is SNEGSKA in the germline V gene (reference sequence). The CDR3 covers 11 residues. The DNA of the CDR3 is TGCAGTGCTCGGCACAAAGAGACCCAGTACTTC. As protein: CSARHKETQYF.

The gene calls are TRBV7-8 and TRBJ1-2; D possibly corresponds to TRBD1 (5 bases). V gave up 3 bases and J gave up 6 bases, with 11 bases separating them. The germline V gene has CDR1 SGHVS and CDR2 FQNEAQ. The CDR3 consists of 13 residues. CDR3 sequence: CASSLDTPHGYTF. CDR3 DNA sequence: TGTGCCAGCAGCTTGGACACCCCCCATGGCTACACCTTC.

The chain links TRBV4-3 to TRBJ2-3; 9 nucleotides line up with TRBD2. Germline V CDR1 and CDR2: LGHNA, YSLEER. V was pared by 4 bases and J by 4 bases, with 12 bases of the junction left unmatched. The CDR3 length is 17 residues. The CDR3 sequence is CASSPLLLRGGADTQYF. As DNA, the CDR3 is TGCGCCAGCAGCCCCCTCCTTTTGCGGGGGGGTGCAGATACGCAGTATTTT.

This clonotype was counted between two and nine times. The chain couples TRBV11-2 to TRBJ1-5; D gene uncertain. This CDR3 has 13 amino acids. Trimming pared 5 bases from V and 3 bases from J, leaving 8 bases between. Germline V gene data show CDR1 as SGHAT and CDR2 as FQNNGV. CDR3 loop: CASSEGYNQPQHF. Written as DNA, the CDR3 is TGTGCCAGCAGCGAGGGTTACAATCAGCCCCAGCATTTT.

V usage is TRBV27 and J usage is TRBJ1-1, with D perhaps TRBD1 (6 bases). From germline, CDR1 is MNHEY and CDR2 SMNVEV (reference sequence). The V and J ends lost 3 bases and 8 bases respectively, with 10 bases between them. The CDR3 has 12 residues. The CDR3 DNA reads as TGTGCCAGCAGTTTTAGCAGGGGCGAAGCTTTCTTT. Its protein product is CASSFSRGEAFF.

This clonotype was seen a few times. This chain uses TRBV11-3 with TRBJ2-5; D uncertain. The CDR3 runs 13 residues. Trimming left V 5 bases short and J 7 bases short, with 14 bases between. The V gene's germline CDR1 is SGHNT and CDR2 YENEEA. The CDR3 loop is CASSASPLGTQYF. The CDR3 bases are TGTGCCAGCAGCGCCAGCCCCCTGGGGACCCAGTACTTC.

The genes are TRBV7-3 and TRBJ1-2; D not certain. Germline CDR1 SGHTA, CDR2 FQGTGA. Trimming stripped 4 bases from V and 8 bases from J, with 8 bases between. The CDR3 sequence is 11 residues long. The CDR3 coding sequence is TGTGCCAGCAGCTCAGGCGCCGGCTACACCTTC. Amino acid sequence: CASSSGAGYTF.

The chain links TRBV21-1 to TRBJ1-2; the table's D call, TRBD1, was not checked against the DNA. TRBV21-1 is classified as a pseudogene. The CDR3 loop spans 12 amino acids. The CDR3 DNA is TGTGCCAGCATGACGGGGGACGGCGGCTACACCTTC. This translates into CASMTGDGGYTF.

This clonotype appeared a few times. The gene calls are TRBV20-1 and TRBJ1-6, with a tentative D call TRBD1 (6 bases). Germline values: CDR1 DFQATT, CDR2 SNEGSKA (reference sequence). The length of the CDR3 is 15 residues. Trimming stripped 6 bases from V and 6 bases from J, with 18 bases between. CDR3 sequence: CSAAPGTQLNSPLHF. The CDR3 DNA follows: TGCAGTGCCGCACCCGGGACACAACTTAATTCACCCCTCCACTTT.

The DNA for the CDR3 is TGTGCCAGCAGCCGTAGCGGGGGTACCTACGAGCAGTACGTC. It translates to CASSRSGGTYEQYV. This sequence joins TRBV11-1 and TRBJ2-7; TRBD2 matches at 9 bases. Germline values: CDR1 SGHAT, CDR2 FQDESV (reference sequence). CDR3 size: 14 residues. V was clipped by 5 bases and J by 2 bases; unmatched bases: 4.

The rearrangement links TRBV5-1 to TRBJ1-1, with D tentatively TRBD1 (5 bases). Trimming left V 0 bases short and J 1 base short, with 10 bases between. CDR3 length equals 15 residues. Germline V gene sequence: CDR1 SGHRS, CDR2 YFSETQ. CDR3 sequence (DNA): TGCGCCAGCAGCTTGGGAAGTACAGGGAACACTGAAGCTTTCTTT. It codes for CASSLGSTGNTEAFF. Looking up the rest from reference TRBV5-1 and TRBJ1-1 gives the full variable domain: KAGVTQTPRYLIKTRGQQVTLSCSPISGHRSVSWYQQTPGQGLQFLFEYFSETQRNKGNFPGRFSGRQFSNSRSEMNVSTLELGDSALYLCASSLGSTGNTEAFFGQGTRLTVV.

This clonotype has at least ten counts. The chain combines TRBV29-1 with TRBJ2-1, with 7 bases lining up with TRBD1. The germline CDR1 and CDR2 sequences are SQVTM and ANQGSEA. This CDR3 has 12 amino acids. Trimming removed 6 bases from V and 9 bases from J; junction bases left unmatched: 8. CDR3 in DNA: TGCAGCGTCGGACAGGCGAGGGGTGAGCAGTTCTTC. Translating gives CSVGQARGEQFF.

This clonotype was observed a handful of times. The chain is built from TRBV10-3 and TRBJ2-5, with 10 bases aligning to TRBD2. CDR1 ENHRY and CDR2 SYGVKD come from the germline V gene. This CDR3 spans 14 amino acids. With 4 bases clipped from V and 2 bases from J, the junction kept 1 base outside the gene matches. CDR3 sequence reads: CAISAAGGQETQYF. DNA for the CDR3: TGTGCCATCAGTGCAGCGGGGGGGCAAGAGACCCAGTACTTC.

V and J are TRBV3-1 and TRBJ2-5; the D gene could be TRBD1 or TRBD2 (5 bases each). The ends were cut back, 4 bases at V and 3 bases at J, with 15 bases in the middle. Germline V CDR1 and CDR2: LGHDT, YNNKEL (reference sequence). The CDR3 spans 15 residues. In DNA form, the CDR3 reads TGTGCCAGCAGCCCCCCTTCCGGGACCGAAGAGACCCAGTACTTC. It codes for CASSPPSGTEETQYF.

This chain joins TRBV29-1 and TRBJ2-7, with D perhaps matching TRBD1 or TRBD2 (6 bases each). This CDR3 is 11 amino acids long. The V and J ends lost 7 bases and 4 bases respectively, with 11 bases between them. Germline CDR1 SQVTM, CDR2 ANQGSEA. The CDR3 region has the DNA TGCAGCGGCGGGACATTTTACGAGCAGTACTTC. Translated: CSGGTFYEQYF.

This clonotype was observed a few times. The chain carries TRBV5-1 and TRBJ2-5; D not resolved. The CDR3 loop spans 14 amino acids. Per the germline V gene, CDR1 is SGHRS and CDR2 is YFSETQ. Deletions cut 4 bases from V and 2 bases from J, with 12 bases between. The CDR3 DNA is TGCGCCAGCAGCAAGAGGACGGTACAAGAGACCCAGTACTTC. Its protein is CASSKRTVQETQYF.

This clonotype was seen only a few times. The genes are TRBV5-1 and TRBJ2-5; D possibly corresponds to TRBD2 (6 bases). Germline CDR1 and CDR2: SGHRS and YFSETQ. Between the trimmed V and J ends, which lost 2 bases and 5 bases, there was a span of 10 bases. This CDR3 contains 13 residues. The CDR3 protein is CASSFRGLETQYF. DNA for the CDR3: TGCGCCAGCAGCTTTCGGGGGTTGGAGACCCAGTACTTC. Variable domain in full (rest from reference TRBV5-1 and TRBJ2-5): KAGVTQTPRYLIKTRGQQVTLSCSPISGHRSVSWYQQTPGQGLQFLFEYFSETQRNKGNFPGRFSGRQFSNSRSEMNVSTLELGDSALYLCASSFRGLETQYFGPGTRLLVL.

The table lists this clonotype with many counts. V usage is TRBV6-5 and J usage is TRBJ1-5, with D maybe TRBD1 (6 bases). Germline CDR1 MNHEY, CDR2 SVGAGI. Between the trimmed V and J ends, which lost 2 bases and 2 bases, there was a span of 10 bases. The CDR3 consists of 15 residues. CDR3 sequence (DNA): TGTGCCAGCAGTTACGGTCCAGGGGGCAATCAGCCCCAGCATTTT. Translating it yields CASSYGPGGNQPQHF.

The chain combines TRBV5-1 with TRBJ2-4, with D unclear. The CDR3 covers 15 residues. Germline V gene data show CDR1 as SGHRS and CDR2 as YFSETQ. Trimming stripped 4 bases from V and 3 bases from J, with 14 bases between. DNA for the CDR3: TGCGCCAGCAGCCCTGGAGTGGGTTTCAAAAACATTCAGTACTTC. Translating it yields CASSPGVGFKNIQYF.